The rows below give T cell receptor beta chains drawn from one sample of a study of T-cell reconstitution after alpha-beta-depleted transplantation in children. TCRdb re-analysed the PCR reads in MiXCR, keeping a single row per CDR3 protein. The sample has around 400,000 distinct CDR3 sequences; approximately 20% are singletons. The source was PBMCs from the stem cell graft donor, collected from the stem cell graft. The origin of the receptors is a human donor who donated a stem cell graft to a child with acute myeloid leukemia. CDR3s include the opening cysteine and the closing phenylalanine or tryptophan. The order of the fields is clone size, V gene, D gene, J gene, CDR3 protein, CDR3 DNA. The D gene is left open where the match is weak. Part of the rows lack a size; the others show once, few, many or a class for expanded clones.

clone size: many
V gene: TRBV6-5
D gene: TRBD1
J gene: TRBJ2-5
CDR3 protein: CASSWAGTGQETQYF
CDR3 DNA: TGTGCCAGCAGTTGGGCAGGGACAGGGCAAGAGACCCAGTACTTC

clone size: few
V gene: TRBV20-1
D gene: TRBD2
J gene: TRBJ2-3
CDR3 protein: CSAPGGAGGSTDTQYF
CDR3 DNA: TGCAGTGCGCCCGGCGGGGCGGGGGGGAGCACAGATACGCAGTATTTT

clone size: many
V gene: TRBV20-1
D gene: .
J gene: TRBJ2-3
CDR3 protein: CSARSDTQYF
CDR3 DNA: TGCAGTGCTAGGTCGGATACGCAGTATTTT

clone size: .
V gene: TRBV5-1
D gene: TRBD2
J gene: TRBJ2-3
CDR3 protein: CASSLEWGTTTTDTQYF
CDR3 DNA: TGCGCCAGCAGCTTGGAATGGGGGACTACGACCACAGATACGCAGTATTTT

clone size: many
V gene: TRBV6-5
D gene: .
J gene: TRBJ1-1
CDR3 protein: CASSHLPGVRNTEAFF
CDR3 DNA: TGTGCCAGCAGTCACCTTCCGGGCGTTAGGAACACTGAAGCTTTCTTT

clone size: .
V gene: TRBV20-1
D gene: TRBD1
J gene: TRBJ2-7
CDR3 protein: CSARGDRVSSYEQYF
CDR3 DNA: TGCAGTGCTAGAGGGGACAGAGTTTCTTCCTACGAGCAGTACTTC

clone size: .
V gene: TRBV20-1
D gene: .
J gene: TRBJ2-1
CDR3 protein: CSARSSRSYNEQFF
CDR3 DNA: TGCAGTGCTAGATCTAGCAGATCCTACAATGAGCAGTTCTTC

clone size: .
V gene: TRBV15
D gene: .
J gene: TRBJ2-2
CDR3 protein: CATSYRALDGELFF
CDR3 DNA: TGTGCCACCAGCTACCGGGCCCTCGACGGGGAGCTGTTTTTT

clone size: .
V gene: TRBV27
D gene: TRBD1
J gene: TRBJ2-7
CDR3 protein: CASSLLGQDFYEQYF
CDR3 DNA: TGTGCCAGCAGTTTATTGGGACAGGACTTCTACGAGCAGTACTTC

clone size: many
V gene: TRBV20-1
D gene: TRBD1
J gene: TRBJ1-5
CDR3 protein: CSARGQGAQPQHF
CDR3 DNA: TGCAGTGCTAGAGGACAGGGGGCTCAGCCCCAGCATTTT